A selection of T cell receptor beta chains follows, all from one sample in a study of CD8 T cells in ankylosing spondylitis. TCRdb called the 5' RACE reads again in MiXCR, with one record for every CDR3 protein. Of roughly 260,000 distinct CDR3 sequences in the sample, approximately 20% were seen once. Sequenced material: blood, either unsorted or a sorted T cell fraction (not recorded which). These receptors were collected from a male donor with ankylosing spondylitis or in good health (not recorded which). Each CDR3 is given with its conserved first and last residue. D genes are given only for firm matches. Size values are once, few and many counts, or a class for expanded clones, and some rows have none.

CDR3aa: CASSSQTGLANEKLFF; CDR3nt: TGTGCCAGCAGCTCCCAGACCGGATTAGCTAATGAAAAACTGTTTTTT; abundance: few; v_gene: TRBV11-2; j_gene: TRBJ1-4; d_gene: .
CDR3aa: CASSKPTGRGTGELFF; CDR3nt: TGTGCCAGCAGCAAGCCGACAGGGAGGGGCACCGGGGAGCTGTTTTTT; abundance: .; v_gene: TRBV5-6; j_gene: TRBJ2-2; d_gene: .
CDR3aa: CASSAEVGEAQYF; CDR3nt: TGCGCCAGCAGTGCCGAGGTGGGGGAGGCCCAGTACTTC; abundance: many; v_gene: TRBV10-1; j_gene: TRBJ2-5; d_gene: .
CDR3aa: CSVEFQQETQYF; CDR3nt: TGCAGCGTTGAATTTCAGCAAGAGACCCAGTACTTC; abundance: .; v_gene: TRBV29-1; j_gene: TRBJ2-5; d_gene: .
CDR3aa: CASSPVPQLNQPQHF; CDR3nt: TGTGCCAGCTCACCTGTACCACAGCTCAATCAGCCCCAGCATTTT; abundance: few; v_gene: TRBV18; j_gene: TRBJ1-5; d_gene: .
CDR3aa: CSARDMTSGGKYEQFF; CDR3nt: TGCAGTGCTAGAGATATGACTAGCGGGGGGAAATATGAGCAGTTCTTC; abundance: few; v_gene: TRBV20-1; j_gene: TRBJ2-1; d_gene: TRBD2
CDR3aa: CASRSSSRSTDTQYF; CDR3nt: TGTGCCAGCAGGAGCTCGTCGCGATCCACAGATACGCAGTATTTT; abundance: few; v_gene: TRBV12-3/TRBV12-4; j_gene: TRBJ2-3; d_gene: .
CDR3aa: CASSLAGLAGTDTQYF; CDR3nt: TGCGCCAGCAGCTTGGCCGGACTAGCGGGTACAGATACGCAGTATTTT; abundance: .; v_gene: TRBV5-1; j_gene: TRBJ2-3; d_gene: TRBD2
CDR3aa: CASSVQGARDTQYF; CDR3nt: TGTGCCAGTAGTGTACAGGGGGCGCGGGATACGCAGTATTTT; abundance: .; v_gene: TRBV19; j_gene: TRBJ2-3; d_gene: TRBD1
CDR3aa: CASSESRTSSQETQYF; CDR3nt: TGCGCCAGCAGTGAGTCGAGGACTAGCTCCCAAGAGACCCAGTACTTC; abundance: .; v_gene: TRBV10-1; j_gene: TRBJ2-5; d_gene: TRBD2
CDR3aa: CASSRSRAPTDTQYF; CDR3nt: TGTGCCAGCTCAAGAAGCAGGGCCCCCACAGATACGCAGTATTTT; abundance: .; v_gene: TRBV18; j_gene: TRBJ2-3; d_gene: .
CDR3aa: CASSQGSGGRIGNQPQHF; CDR3nt: TGCGCCAGCAGCCAAGGGTCTGGGGGGAGGATAGGCAATCAGCCCCAGCATTTT; abundance: few; v_gene: TRBV4-1; j_gene: TRBJ1-5; d_gene: .
CDR3aa: CSVDGTSGGRDAQYF; CDR3nt: TGCAGCGTTGACGGGACTAGCGGGGGACGAGATGCGCAGTATTTT; abundance: .; v_gene: TRBV29-1; j_gene: TRBJ2-3; d_gene: TRBD2
CDR3aa: CASRGGGVEQNIQYF; CDR3nt: TGTGCCAGCAGGGGTGGGGGAGTGGAGCAAAACATTCAGTACTTC; abundance: .; v_gene: TRBV27; j_gene: TRBJ2-4; d_gene: .
CDR3aa: CASSFLLGLTDTQYF; CDR3nt: TGTGCCAGCAGTTTCCTTTTGGGCCTCACAGATACGCAGTATTTT; abundance: few; v_gene: TRBV12-3/TRBV12-4; j_gene: TRBJ2-3; d_gene: .
CDR3aa: CASSPPRSAGGELFF; CDR3nt: TGTGCCAGCTCACCACCGAGGAGTGCGGGCGGGGAGCTGTTTTTT; abundance: .; v_gene: TRBV18; j_gene: TRBJ2-2; d_gene: .
CDR3aa: CASSLTGLAGISDTQYF; CDR3nt: TGTGCCAGCAGCCTCACCGGACTAGCGGGAATCTCAGATACGCAGTATTTT; abundance: few; v_gene: TRBV7-3; j_gene: TRBJ2-3; d_gene: TRBD2
CDR3aa: CASSGWDGVVSTDTQYF; CDR3nt: TGTGCCAGCAGCGGATGGGACGGAGTCGTCAGCACAGATACGCAGTATTTT; abundance: many; v_gene: TRBV3-1; j_gene: TRBJ2-3; d_gene: .
CDR3aa: CASSDSTSGGDEQFF; CDR3nt: TGTGCCAGCAGTGACTCGACTAGCGGGGGGGATGAGCAGTTCTTC; abundance: many; v_gene: TRBV6-4; j_gene: TRBJ2-1; d_gene: TRBD2
CDR3aa: CATRGQGEWTGELFF; CDR3nt: TGTGCCACCCGCGGACAGGGAGAATGGACCGGGGAGCTGTTTTTT; abundance: few; v_gene: TRBV6-1; j_gene: TRBJ2-2; d_gene: TRBD1
CDR3aa: CASSGGTSGHNEQFF; CDR3nt: TGCGCCAGCAGCGGCGGGACTAGCGGACACAATGAGCAGTTCTTC; abundance: .; v_gene: TRBV5-1; j_gene: TRBJ2-1; d_gene: TRBD2
CDR3aa: CASSQAHRVSEQFF; CDR3nt: TGTGCCAGCAGCCAAGCACACAGGGTAAGTGAGCAGTTCTTC; abundance: few; v_gene: TRBV3-1; j_gene: TRBJ2-1; d_gene: .
CDR3aa: CASSQEKARGNTEAFF; CDR3nt: TGCGCCAGCAGCCAAGAAAAAGCCAGGGGTAACACTGAAGCTTTCTTT; abundance: .; v_gene: TRBV4-1; j_gene: TRBJ1-1; d_gene: .
CDR3aa: CASSRDAHNEQFF; CDR3nt: TGTGCCAGCAGCAGGGACGCCCACAATGAGCAGTTCTTC; abundance: .; v_gene: TRBV12-3/TRBV12-4; j_gene: TRBJ2-1; d_gene: .
CDR3aa: CASSLLGQGSDTQYF; CDR3nt: TGTGCCAGCAGCTTATTAGGGCAGGGGTCAGATACGCAGTATTTT; abundance: .; v_gene: TRBV7-9; j_gene: TRBJ2-3; d_gene: .
CDR3aa: CASSVLSRTEQFF; CDR3nt: TGTGCCAGCAGTGTCCTATCTCGGACTGAGCAGTTCTTC; abundance: many; v_gene: TRBV12-3/TRBV12-4; j_gene: TRBJ2-1; d_gene: .
CDR3aa: CASSLWEGGTDTQYF; CDR3nt: TGCGCCAGCAGCTTGTGGGAGGGCGGCACAGATACGCAGTATTTT; abundance: .; v_gene: TRBV5-1; j_gene: TRBJ2-3; d_gene: TRBD2
CDR3aa: CASSKVWERLAGGADTGELFF; CDR3nt: TGTGCCAGCAGCAAGGTCTGGGAAAGACTAGCGGGAGGGGCGGACACCGGGGAGCTGTTTTTT; abundance: few; v_gene: TRBV21-1; j_gene: TRBJ2-2; d_gene: .
CDR3aa: CSVGGGRRDRTDTQYF; CDR3nt: TGCAGCGTTGGCGGGGGTCGAAGGGACCGCACAGATACGCAGTATTTT; abundance: .; v_gene: TRBV29-1; j_gene: TRBJ2-3; d_gene: TRBD2
CDR3aa: CSASASSGGHEQFF; CDR3nt: TGCAGTGCTAGTGCCTCCTCGGGGGGGCATGAGCAGTTCTTC; abundance: .; v_gene: TRBV20-1; j_gene: TRBJ2-1; d_gene: TRBD2
CDR3aa: CASSLVGRDKNIQYF; CDR3nt: TGCGCCAGCAGCTTGGTCGGGCGGGACAAAAACATTCAGTACTTC; abundance: few; v_gene: TRBV5-1; j_gene: TRBJ2-4; d_gene: .
CDR3aa: CASSWSRLQETQYF; CDR3nt: TGTGCCAGCAGCTGGAGCAGACTCCAAGAGACCCAGTACTTC; abundance: .; v_gene: TRBV7-6; j_gene: TRBJ2-5; d_gene: .
CDR3aa: CASTQDRGHQPQHF; CDR3nt: TGTGCCAGCACCCAGGACAGGGGACATCAGCCCCAGCATTTT; abundance: .; v_gene: TRBV2; j_gene: TRBJ1-5; d_gene: TRBD1
CDR3aa: CASSYGRGTYGYTF; CDR3nt: TGTGCCAGCAGTTACGGTCGGGGGACCTATGGCTACACCTTC; abundance: .; v_gene: TRBV6-5; j_gene: TRBJ1-2; d_gene: .
CDR3aa: CSASGGRAGELFF; CDR3nt: TGCAGTGCTAGCGGCGGGAGGGCCGGGGAGCTGTTTTTT; abundance: few; v_gene: TRBV20-1; j_gene: TRBJ2-2; d_gene: TRBD2
CDR3aa: CASSSARKQGAFTDTQYF; CDR3nt: TGTGCCAGCAGTTCGGCCCGAAAACAGGGGGCTTTCACAGATACGCAGTATTTT; abundance: few; v_gene: TRBV28; j_gene: TRBJ2-3; d_gene: TRBD1
CDR3aa: CSVGSGANVLTF; CDR3nt: TGCAGCGTTGGGTCTGGGGCCAACGTCCTGACTTTC; abundance: many; v_gene: TRBV29-1; j_gene: TRBJ2-6; d_gene: .
CDR3aa: CASSPGTSGRLLFNEQFF; CDR3nt: TGCGCCAGCAGCCCCGGGACTAGCGGGAGACTACTATTCAATGAGCAGTTCTTC; abundance: few; v_gene: TRBV5-1; j_gene: TRBJ2-1; d_gene: TRBD2
CDR3aa: CASSRRSSTNEKLFF; CDR3nt: TGTGCCAGCAGCCGGAGATCTTCAACTAATGAAAAACTGTTTTTT; abundance: .; v_gene: TRBV7-9; j_gene: TRBJ1-4; d_gene: .
CDR3aa: CASSLSGKGTGELFF; CDR3nt: TGCGCCAGCAGCTTAAGCGGGAAGGGAACCGGGGAGCTGTTTTTT; abundance: few; v_gene: TRBV5-1; j_gene: TRBJ2-2; d_gene: TRBD2
CDR3aa: CATSVLGNEQFF; CDR3nt: TGTGCCACCAGTGTCTTGGGCAATGAGCAGTTCTTC; abundance: few; v_gene: TRBV24-1; j_gene: TRBJ2-1; d_gene: .
CDR3aa: CASTLGQGRIARETQYF; CDR3nt: TGTGCCAGCACCCTAGGACAGGGTCGGATTGCCCGAGAGACCCAGTACTTC; abundance: few; v_gene: TRBV21-1; j_gene: TRBJ2-5; d_gene: .
CDR3aa: CASEFGGNYGYTF; CDR3nt: TGTGCCAGCGAGTTTGGGGGGAACTATGGCTACACCTTC; abundance: .; v_gene: TRBV28; j_gene: TRBJ1-2; d_gene: .
CDR3aa: CSAQPGLLNEKLFF; CDR3nt: TGCAGTGCTCAGCCGGGACTTTTGAATGAAAAACTGTTTTTT; abundance: few; v_gene: TRBV20-1; j_gene: TRBJ1-4; d_gene: .
CDR3aa: CASSLRGGVNTEAFF; CDR3nt: TGTGCCAGCAGTTTACGAGGAGGAGTGAACACTGAAGCTTTCTTT; abundance: many; v_gene: TRBV12-3/TRBV12-4; j_gene: TRBJ1-1; d_gene: .
CDR3aa: CSAPNQGPNQPQHF; CDR3nt: TGCAGTGCTCCGAACCAGGGGCCCAATCAGCCCCAGCATTTT; abundance: few; v_gene: TRBV20-1; j_gene: TRBJ1-5; d_gene: .
CDR3aa: CASSPGSGGGDTQYF; CDR3nt: TGTGCCAGCTCACCTGGTAGCGGAGGAGGGGATACGCAGTATTTT; abundance: .; v_gene: TRBV18; j_gene: TRBJ2-3; d_gene: .
CDR3aa: CASSSATPYSNQPQHF; CDR3nt: TGTGCCAGCAGCTCGGCTACACCGTATAGCAATCAGCCCCAGCATTTT; abundance: few; v_gene: TRBV7-8; j_gene: TRBJ1-5; d_gene: .
CDR3aa: CASSLVRGQETQYF; CDR3nt: TGCGCCAGCAGCTTGGTTCGGGGACAAGAGACCCAGTACTTC; abundance: .; v_gene: TRBV5-1; j_gene: TRBJ2-5; d_gene: .
CDR3aa: CSAQYRDQPQHF; CDR3nt: TGCAGTGCGCAATACAGGGATCAGCCCCAGCATTTT; abundance: many; v_gene: TRBV20-1; j_gene: TRBJ1-5; d_gene: .
CDR3aa: CASSLAGLAGSTDTQYF; CDR3nt: TGCGCCAGCAGCTTGGCGGGACTAGCGGGGAGCACAGATACGCAGTATTTT; abundance: .; v_gene: TRBV5-1; j_gene: TRBJ2-3; d_gene: TRBD2
CDR3aa: CASSYGGRRAFF; CDR3nt: TGTGCCAGCAGTTACGGGGGGCGAAGAGCTTTCTTT; abundance: .; v_gene: TRBV6-6; j_gene: TRBJ1-1; d_gene: .
CDR3aa: CSAPDRGIGTDTQYF; CDR3nt: TGCAGTGCACCGGACAGGGGAATCGGCACAGATACGCAGTATTTT; abundance: many; v_gene: TRBV20-1; j_gene: TRBJ2-3; d_gene: TRBD1
CDR3aa: CASRPDRVTDTQYF; CDR3nt: TGTGCCAGCAGACCTGACAGGGTCACAGATACGCAGTATTTT; abundance: few; v_gene: TRBV6-1; j_gene: TRBJ2-3; d_gene: TRBD1
CDR3aa: CASSYFFSGRDGTNEQFF; CDR3nt: TGTGCCAGCAGTTACTTTTTTAGCGGGAGGGATGGTACCAATGAGCAGTTCTTC; abundance: .; v_gene: TRBV6-5; j_gene: TRBJ2-1; d_gene: TRBD2
CDR3aa: CASSYPGSTNEKLFF; CDR3nt: TGTGCCAGCAGTTACCCCGGGAGTACTAATGAAAAACTGTTTTTT; abundance: .; v_gene: TRBV6-5; j_gene: TRBJ1-4; d_gene: .